This T cell receptor beta chain was documented in a study of T cells after yellow fever vaccination. Notes on the study in general: A faster peak, day 5 versus 15, was reached by the weaker secondary response. At 95% to 96% for CD4 and 75% to 90% for CD8, most primary-vaccination clones showed up again after the booster.

This clonotype has a count of ten or more. Its cognate antigen is unknown. Between the trimmed V and J ends, which lost 0 bases and 0 bases, there was a span of 14 bases. Germline V gene data show CDR1 as DFQATT and CDR2 as SNEGSKA (reference sequence). This CDR3 contains 17 residues. From the 5' RACE reads, TCRdb called clonotypes with MiXCR, one entry per CDR3 protein. The sample yields a few hundred thousand distinct CDR3 sequences, roughly 3.5% seen once. Sample: PBMCs, taken 15 days after the yellow fever booster vaccination. This TCR derives from a man aged 18 to 35 who received the YFV17D yellow fever vaccine. The rearrangement links TRBV20-1 to TRBJ2-2; D may be TRBD1 (6 bases). In DNA form, the CDR3 reads TGCAGTGCTAGAGAGAGGGGGACGCCCACGAACACCGGGGAGCTGTTTTTT. Protein sequence: CSARERGTPTNTGELFF.